This T cell receptor beta chain was retrieved from a study of blood T cell repertoires in COVID-19 (dated by TCRdb to the early 2020s). Concerning the study at large: Collaborator samples came from the United States, Italy and Spain and covered acute and convalescent phases of COVID-19. The material from the prospective study consisted of cDNA or gDNA derived from T cells, B-cell-depleted T cells, or PBMCs. Nearly every sample came with metadata listing a de-identified subject ID, COVID-19 status, age in years and sex. Where available, HLA class I and class II types were taken from metadata supplied by the sample provider and were not determined by assay-based typing. Deeply sampled blood TCRbeta repertoires from subjects exposed to, actively infected with, or recovered from COVID-19 were included in the dataset. The repertoires were made available in a free public database intended to serve as a resource for research on the immune response to SARS-CoV-2. Samples came from the ongoing ImmuneRACE study (first 160 participants) plus 1,254 subjects from 6 global collaborators. Results the study describes overall, beyond this receptor: The quantity of clinical and demographic metadata differed by source and by participant and was supplied without curation.

TCRbeta CDR3 regions were amplified from genomic DNA by means of the immunoSEQ Assay, a bias-controlled multiplex PCR. The paper's data handling went like this. The number of nucleated cells in each sample was estimated by amplification of reference gene primers within the assay. Sequence reads were collapsed and filtered to measure the absolute abundance of every unique TCRbeta CDR3 rearrangement. Productive Simpson clonality was computed per sample as the square root of Simpson's diversity index over productive rearrangements. Held by TCRdb, this immuneACCESS table contains in-frame sequences only and omits some clones. Under half of the omission traces to an unresolved V gene where checked; the cause of the rest is unknown. D and trimming come from the DNA, and the V and J calls and clone size come from that table. The sample contains approximately 220,000 clones, 65% to 90% of them found a single time. The top ten constitute 3% to 4% of the sample.

Only one count was recorded for this clone. Its antigen is not yet known. Per-nucleotide qualities are absent, and no much larger clonotype sits a single base away. The germline V gene (reference sequence) sets CDR1 to LGHDT and CDR2 to YNNKEL. There are 15 amino acids in the CDR3, from cysteine to phenylalanine inclusive. Only the CDR3 DNA stays, 45 bases, in frame from base 1. V lost 3 bases and J lost 7 bases, and the count of bases not matched to a germline gene is 7. Participants in the prospective study were aged about 18 to 90 years, lived in approximately 26 United States geographic areas, and enrolled through a virtual design. In the prospective study, participants were assigned to cohorts based on the clinical history participants reported in a screening survey and a study questionnaire. In the prospective study, mobile phlebotomists collected whole blood, serum and a nasopharyngeal or oropharyngeal swab from each participant. Participants in the prospective study had the option to provide additional blood draws and questionnaires over an approximately 2-month period. Before DNA extraction, prospective study blood samples were shipped either frozen or at room temperature.

The sample taken for sequencing was PBMCs or T cells enriched from blood (not recorded which). This TCR derives from a woman between 40 and 50 years old with acute COVID-19. Recombination linked TRBV3-1 (or the pseudogene TRBV3-2) to TRBJ1-3, with TRBD1 matching 9 junction bases. The DNA sequence is given as TGTGCCAGCAGCCAGCCGGACAGGGGCGGGAACACCATATATTTT. This gives the protein CASSQPDRGGNTIYF.